This entry lists 19 T cell receptor beta chains sequenced from one sample in a study of cytotoxic CD8 clonotypes in ibrutinib-treated CLL. Clones were read by immunoSEQ multiplex PCR, and TCRdb kept only the in-frame ones, dropping some. This sample has roughly 51,000 clones, with 53% found just once. Sequences were derived from PBMCs, sampled after 12 months of ibrutinib treatment. Receptor source: a human donor with chronic lymphocytic leukemia.

The genes are TRBV5-1 and TRBJ2-1, with 11 positions matching TRBD2. This CDR3 has 15 residues. Germline loops: CDR1 SGHRS, CDR2 YFSETQ. Trimming at V came to 2 bases and at J to 3 bases, leaving 1 base not matched to a gene. CDR3 region: CASSFTSGSYNEQFF. The CDR3, as DNA: TGCGCCAGCAGCTTCACTAGCGGGAGCTACAATGAGCAGTTCTTC.

The chain joins TRBV28 to TRBJ2-5, with D perhaps matching TRBD1 or TRBD2 (5 bases each). This CDR3 region has 13 residues. V dropped 4 bases and J dropped 1 base, with 7 bases sitting between them. Per the germline V gene, CDR1 is MDHEN and CDR2 is SYDVKM. The CDR3 bases are TGTGCCAGCAGTTACGGGACCCAAGAGACCCAGTACTTC. Amino acids: CASSYGTQETQYF. Drawing the rest from reference TRBV28 and TRBJ2-5, the complete variable domain is DVKVTQSSRYLVKRTGEKVFLECVQDMDHENMFWYRQDPGLGLRLIYFSYDVKMKEKGDIPEGYSVSREKKERFSLILESASTNQTSMYLCASSYGTQETQYFGPGTRLLVL.

The chain links TRBV2 to TRBJ1-2, with TRBD1 matching over 8 bases. J was trimmed by 8 bases and V by 9 bases; bases with no gene match: 17. Per germline, CDR1 SNHLY and CDR2 FYNNEI. The CDR3 loop spans 15 amino acids. DNA of the CDR3: TGTGCCAGAGGGGGACAGGCGGCCCCCGGGGTGGGCTACACCTTC. Translated, it gives CARGGQAAPGVGYTF.

This clone was recorded many times. The J gene is TRBJ1-6, the V gene TRBV11-3; no clear D. Germline V gene lookup returns CDR1 SGHNT and CDR2 YENEEA. Trimming removed 5 bases at V and 6 bases at J, with 14 bases between. The CDR3 sequence is 15 residues long. The CDR3: CASSRAAAPNSPLHF. The CDR3 DNA reads TGTGCCAGCAGCCGAGCTGCGGCACCTAATTCACCCCTCCACTTT.

This chain joins TRBV5-1 and TRBJ2-5; D ambiguous. Germline V gene lookup returns CDR1 SGHRS and CDR2 YFSETQ. This CDR3 is built from 14 residues. V lost 0 bases and J 5 bases, leaving 11 bases between the germline ends. The DNA of the CDR3 is TGCGCCAGCAGCTTGGGGACCCTGGACGAGACCCAGTACTTC. Amino acids: CASSLGTLDETQYF.

The chain joins TRBV15 to TRBJ2-7; TRBD2 is a possible D gene (6 bases). Germline-derived CDR1 and CDR2 are LNHNV and YYDKDF (reference sequence). V was pared by 0 bases and J by 3 bases, with 12 bases between. This CDR3 is built from 15 residues. The CDR3 reads CATSRDGRGSYEQYF. The CDR3, as DNA: TGTGCCACCAGCAGAGATGGCCGGGGGAGCTACGAGCAGTACTTC.

This clone was seen only a few times. The chain combines TRBV4-2 with TRBJ1-4; the D is unclear. This CDR3 has 15 amino acids. CDR1 is LGHNA, CDR2 YNFKEQ, per germline. V lost 0 bases and J lost 3, with 8 bases in between. The CDR3, as DNA: TGTGCCAGCAGCCAAGAGTTGACATCTAATGAAAAACTGTTTTTT. It translates to CASSQELTSNEKLFF.

The sample holds a few counts of this clone. This chain links TRBV28 with TRBJ1-2, with 8 bases lining up with TRBD1. The CDR3 sequence is 17 residues long. Germline V lookup: CDR1 MDHEN, CDR2 SYDVKM. The ends lost 5 bases at V and 4 bases at J; junction bases unmatched: 15. CDR3 DNA: TGTGCCAGCAGTCCCTCGGGTACAGGGGGGGACCGCTATGGCTACACCTTC. This codes for CASSPSGTGGDRYGYTF.

This clone came up once. The V gene is TRBV9, the J gene TRBJ1-6; D might be TRBD1 (5 bases). Germline lookup yields CDR1 SGDLS and CDR2 YYNGEE. Trimming removed 0 bases at V and 10 bases at J, with 11 bases between. This CDR3 has 14 amino acids. The CDR3 DNA reads TGTGCCAGCAGCGTAGGGCACAGGTTGTCACCCCTCCACTTT. Protein: CASSVGHRLSPLHF.

V gene TRBV19 combines with J gene TRBJ2-7; D not certain. V was cut by 4 bases and J by 1 base, with 11 bases left in between. This CDR3 is built from 14 residues. Germline CDR1 and CDR2: LNHDA and SQIVND (reference sequence). In DNA form, the CDR3 reads TGTGCCAGTAGTACGGTTGCGCGATCCTACGAGCAGTACTTC. Translated: CASSTVARSYEQYF.

V usage is TRBV28 and J usage is TRBJ2-7, with 7 nucleotides matching TRBD1. This CDR3 has 14 residues. V lost 5 bases and J lost 9; bases outside the gene matches: 13. From germline, CDR1 is MDHEN and CDR2 SYDVKM. The CDR3 reads CASSLRDRSGVQYF. CDR3 sequence (DNA): TGTGCCAGCAGTCTGAGGGACAGAAGTGGGGTGCAGTACTTC.

The chain employs TRBV5-1 and TRBJ1-2; possibly TRBD1 for D (5 bases). V was clipped by 0 bases and J by 4 bases, with 13 bases between them. From germline, CDR1 is SGHRS and CDR2 YFSETQ. The CDR3 is 15 residues long. The CDR3 nucleotides read TGCGCCAGCAGCTTGGGGCAGGGAGGGAGCTATGGCTACACCTTC. Protein: CASSLGQGGSYGYTF.

Only one count was recorded for this clone. V is TRBV5-5 and J is TRBJ1-5; D gene unclear. Germline V gene data show CDR1 as SGHKS and CDR2 as YYEKEE (reference sequence). Trimming left V 3 bases short and J 4 bases short, with 8 bases between. The CDR3 sequence is 13 residues long. The CDR3 region has the DNA TGTGCCAGCAGCTGGGAACCGAATCAGCCCCAGCATTTT. Translating gives CASSWEPNQPQHF. The full variable domain, completed using reference TRBV5-5 and TRBJ1-5, is DAGVTQSPTHLIKTRGQQVTLRCSPISGHKSVSWYQQVLGQGPQFIFQYYEKEERGRGNFPDRFSARQFPNYSSELNVNALLLGDSALYLCASSWEPNQPQHFGDGTRLSIL.

This chain joins TRBV5-1 and TRBJ1-1; D unresolved. Per germline, CDR1 SGHRS and CDR2 YFSETQ. V was trimmed by 1 base and J by 6 bases, leaving 16 bases between them. The CDR3 is made up of 15 amino acids. CDR3 DNA: TGCGCCAGCAGCTTGTTATCATCCCCAAAGGCTGAAGCTTTCTTT. Translation: CASSLLSSPKAEAFF.

J is TRBJ2-1 and V is TRBV11-1; 12 bases align to TRBD2. Germline CDR1 and CDR2: SGHAT and FQDESV (reference sequence). The trim removed 5 bases at V and 5 bases at J, leaving 4 bases unmatched. There are 15 residues in the CDR3. The CDR3 reads CASSVGLAGNNEQFF. As DNA, the CDR3 is TGTGCCAGCAGCGTTGGACTAGCGGGGAACAATGAGCAGTTCTTC.

V usage is TRBV5-5 and J usage is TRBJ1-1; TRBD1 might be the D (6 bases). The V gene lost 3 bases and the J gene lost 4 bases, with 10 bases spanning the gap. The CDR3 is made up of 13 amino acids. Germline values: CDR1 SGHKS, CDR2 YYEKEE (reference sequence). CDR3 in DNA: TGTGCCAGCAGCTCCCAAGGGGGCACTGAAGCTTTCTTT. Its protein is CASSSQGGTEAFF.

V gene TRBV10-2 combines with J gene TRBJ1-3; 8 positions match TRBD1. The CDR3 runs 16 residues. J was trimmed by 6 bases and V by 1 base; bases with no gene match: 8. Germline assignment: CDR1 WSHSY and CDR2 SAAADI. The CDR3 DNA sequence: TGCGCCAGCAGTGAGTGGGCAGGGACAGGACTAAACACCATATATTTT. It codes for CASSEWAGTGLNTIYF.

J is TRBJ2-7 and V is TRBV5-1, with D perhaps TRBD2 (5 bases). This CDR3 contains 13 residues. Germline values: CDR1 SGHRS, CDR2 YFSETQ. V was clipped by 7 bases and J by 0 bases, with 11 bases between them. CDR3 coding DNA: TGCGCCAGCGGCCAAGAGGGCTCCTACGAGCAGTACTTC. Amino acids: CASGQEGSYEQYF.

This clone was observed many times. V is TRBV5-1 and J is TRBJ2-2; TRBD1 agrees at 8 bases. CDR3 length: 14 amino acids. V dropped 4 bases and J dropped 6; count of bases not matched to a gene: 5. The V gene's germline CDR1 is SGHRS and CDR2 YFSETQ. The CDR3 sequence is CASSPTGVAGELFF. In DNA, the CDR3 is TGCGCCAGCAGCCCGACAGGGGTCGCCGGGGAGCTGTTTTTT. Full variable domain (remainder filled in from reference TRBV5-1 and TRBJ2-2): KAGVTQTPRYLIKTRGQQVTLSCSPISGHRSVSWYQQTPGQGLQFLFEYFSETQRNKGNFPGRFSGRQFSNSRSEMNVSTLELGDSALYLCASSPTGVAGELFFGEGSRLTVL.